This T cell receptor beta chain was identified in a study of cytomegalovirus exposure and HLA in healthy donors. Of note for this clone: The antigen remains undetermined.

A multiplex PCR was run with 60 Vbeta primers and 13 Jbeta primers. Sequenced by immunoSEQ multiplex PCR; TCRdb stores in-frame clones only, minus some. The data show some 130,000 clones, around 84% seen once. The CDR3 covers 10 residues. Trimming cost V 4 bases and J 9 bases, with 4 bases left between them. The germline V gene has CDR1 DFQATT and CDR2 SNEGSKA (reference sequence). Study-wide results and caveats: As a later analysis revealed, most CMV-associated TCR beta chains appeared HLA-restricted. TCR beta sequences numbering 15,000 to 20,000 were associated with HLA alleles at 0.05 false discovery rate in a later analysis. Highest at DRB1 and lowest at HLA-C, TCR association rates differed among HLA loci in a later analysis.

The chain joins TRBV20-1 to TRBJ1-6; D remains ambiguous. The clonotype was recovered from a woman aged 25 to 39 in good health and CMV-seropositive. Specimen: PBMCs. The CDR3 protein is CSATVSPLHF. The CDR3 coding sequence is TGCAGTGCTACAGTTTCACCCCTCCACTTT.